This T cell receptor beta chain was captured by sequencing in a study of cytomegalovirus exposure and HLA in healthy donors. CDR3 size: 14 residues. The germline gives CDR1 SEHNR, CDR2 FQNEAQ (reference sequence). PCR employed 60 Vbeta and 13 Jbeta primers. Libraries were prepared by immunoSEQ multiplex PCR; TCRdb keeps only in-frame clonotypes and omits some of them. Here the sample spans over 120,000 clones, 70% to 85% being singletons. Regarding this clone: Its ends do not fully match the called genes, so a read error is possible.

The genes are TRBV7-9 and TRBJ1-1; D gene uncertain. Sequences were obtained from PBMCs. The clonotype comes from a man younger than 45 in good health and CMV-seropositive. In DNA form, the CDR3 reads TGTTCCAGCAGCTTAGCCGGAGGAAACACTGAAGCTTTCTTT. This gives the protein CSSSLAGGNTEAFF.